This T cell receptor (beta chain) stems from a study of T cells in Graves' hyperthyroidism and ophthalmopathy. Whole-study context: At the time of initial diagnosis and before any treatment, peripheral blood was collected.

Ten or more counts support this clonotype. It was RNA transcripts that yielded the amplified TCR beta CDR3 regions. The HTBI set primed first-round TCR CDR3 RT-PCR. TCRdb re-called the multiplex PCR reads with MiXCR, one entry per CDR3 protein. The sample includes about 700,000 distinct CDR3 sequences, 11% to 15% seen only once; the top ten take roughly 10%. The study based diagnoses on clinical symptoms, serum thyroxine and TRAb, thyroid ultrasound and orbital computed tomography. With 3 bases clipped from V and 7 bases from J, the junction kept 2 bases outside the gene matches. CDR3 length: 15 amino acids. Germline lookup yields CDR1 SGHAT and CDR2 FQDESV (reference sequence).

The sample comprised blood. This receptor was identified in a woman in her late teens or twenties with Graves' hyperthyroidism. This chain joins TRBV11-1 and TRBJ2-3, with 15 bases fitting TRBD2. The CDR3 DNA sequence: TGTGCCAGCAGCTTCGGGACTAGCGGGAGGAATACGCAGTATTTT. It codes for CASSFGTSGRNTQYF. The full variable domain, with the rest looked up from reference TRBV11-1 and TRBJ2-3, is EAEVAQSPRYKITEKSQAVAFWCDPISGHATLYWYRQILGQGPELLVQFQDESVVDDSQLPKDRFSAERLKGVDSTLKIQPAELGDSAMYLCASSFGTSGRNTQYFGPGTRLTVL.